The 12 T cell receptor beta chains listed next were all sequenced from one sample in a study of blood T cell repertoires in COVID-19. Sequenced by immunoSEQ multiplex PCR; TCRdb stores in-frame clones only, minus some. This sample has hundreds of thousands of clones, with 75% to 90% found just once. The sequenced sample consisted of peripheral blood. The receptors were gathered from a woman aged 25 to 39 with acute or convalescent COVID-19.

V and J are TRBV28 and TRBJ2-7, with a possible D match to TRBD2 (6 bases). The CDR3 runs to 13 residues. CDR1 is MDHEN and CDR2 is SYDVKM in the germline V gene. Trimming left V 5 bases short and J 2 bases short, with 10 bases between. The CDR3 coding sequence is TGTGCCAGCAGTGGGACTTCTACCTACGAGCAGTACTTC. Its protein is CASSGTSTYEQYF.

This clone was observed a single time. The J gene is TRBJ1-1, the V gene TRBV7-2, with TRBD1 as a possible D gene (5 bases). Germline assignment: CDR1 SGHTA and CDR2 FQGNSA. There are 14 residues in the CDR3. V gave up 1 base and J gave up 1 base, with 7 bases separating them. CDR3: CASSLGGENTEAFF. Here the CDR3 DNA reads TGTGCCAGCAGCTTAGGGGGGGAGAACACTGAAGCTTTCTTT.

The CDR3 spells CASSSRTGNNEQFF. In nucleotides, the CDR3 is TGTGCCAGCAGCAGTCGGACAGGGAACAATGAGCAGTTCTTC. J is TRBJ2-1 and V is TRBV11-3, with TRBD1 matching 8 bases. The CDR3 sequence is 14 residues long. J lost 5 bases, V lost 5 bases, and 5 bases had no gene match. Germline V lookup: CDR1 SGHNT, CDR2 YENEEA.

This clone was detected only once. This chain joins TRBV6-5 and TRBJ1-4, with a weak D call TRBD1 (6 bases). CDR3 length: 15 residues. V was cut by 4 bases and J by 7 bases, with 16 bases left in between. CDR1 MNHEY and CDR2 SVGAGI come from the germline V gene. CDR3: CASSLSQGISEKLFF. The CDR3 coding sequence is TGTGCCAGCAGTTTAAGCCAGGGGATTAGTGAAAAACTGTTTTTT.

The CDR3 bases are TGCGCCAGCAGCCAAGTCTCGGGGGATTCACCCCTCCACTTT. Protein sequence: CASSQVSGDSPLHF. V gene TRBV4-1 combines with J gene TRBJ1-6; perhaps TRBD1 as D (5 bases). The CDR3 extends over 14 amino acids. The V gene lost 1 base and the J gene lost 8 bases, with 9 bases spanning the gap. Germline V gene lookup returns CDR1 MGHRA and CDR2 YSYEKL.

The chain couples TRBV5-1 to TRBJ2-5; perhaps TRBD1 as D (6 bases). Trimming took 0 bases from V and 1 from J, leaving 10 bases between them. From germline, CDR1 is SGHRS and CDR2 YFSETQ. The CDR3 length is 15 residues. DNA for the CDR3: TGCGCCAGCAGCTTGGATGTGGGGGCCCAAGAGACCCAGTACTTC. Its translation is CASSLDVGAQETQYF.

The chain is built from TRBV5-5 and TRBJ2-1; possible D gene TRBD1, 6 bases. Trimming took off 2 bases at V and 8 bases at J, with 17 bases between the two ends. The CDR3 loop spans 15 amino acids. Germline V gene lookup returns CDR1 SGHKS and CDR2 YYEKEE (reference sequence). CDR3 protein: CASSFTGSLGDEQFF. The DNA of the CDR3 is TGTGCCAGCAGCTTTACAGGGTCCTTGGGGGATGAGCAGTTCTTC.

This sequence joins TRBV24-1 and TRBJ2-5; no definite D call. Per germline, CDR1 KGHDR and CDR2 SFDVKD. Deletions cut 0 bases from V and 4 bases from J, with 2 bases between. The CDR3 covers 12 residues. CDR3 sequence reads: CATSDLLETQYF. The CDR3 DNA is TGTGCCACCAGTGATTTGCTAGAGACCCAGTACTTC.

The genes are TRBV27 and TRBJ2-7; 7 bases are a match to TRBD1. Germline lookup yields CDR1 MNHEY and CDR2 SMNVEV (reference sequence). CDR3 length: 14 amino acids. Trimming removed 3 bases from V and 3 bases from J; junction bases left unmatched: 5. The CDR3 DNA is TGTGCCAGCAGTTTCGGGCAGGGGGTCTACGAGCAGTACTTC. This encodes CASSFGQGVYEQYF.

The rearrangement links TRBV10-2 to TRBJ2-1; D perhaps matches TRBD1 (6 bases). V was shortened by 5 bases and J by 3 bases, with 11 bases between the two germline ends. CDR3 length: 14 amino acids. Germline values: CDR1 WSHSY, CDR2 SAAADI. In nucleotides, the CDR3 is TGCGCCAGCAGTTACCTCAGGGGCTACAATGAGCAGTTCTTC. This translates into CASSYLRGYNEQFF.

There are a few counts of this clone. The chain recombines TRBV5-1 with TRBJ2-5; 8 bases are a match to TRBD1. This CDR3 comprises 15 residues. From germline, CDR1 is SGHRS and CDR2 YFSETQ. V was pared by 4 bases and J by 5 bases, with 10 bases of the junction left unmatched. The CDR3 spells CASSAPGQVRETQYF. Written as DNA, the CDR3 is TGCGCCAGCAGCGCACCGGGACAGGTTAGGGAGACCCAGTACTTC.

For the CDR3, the DNA is TGTGCCAGCAGTTACTCGCTGGGGGGGGCTGGGGAGCAGTACTTC. Translation gives CASSYSLGGAGEQYF. The chain couples TRBV6-5 to TRBJ2-7, with D perhaps TRBD2 (7 bases). With 0 bases removed from V and 7 bases from J, the gap between germline ends came to 16 bases. The germline V gene encodes CDR1 MNHEY and CDR2 SVGAGI. The CDR3 has 15 residues.